The following is a T cell receptor (beta chain) sequence with its context. Followed longitudinally, the Seattle patients had been enrolled during active infection. This record belongs to a study of blood T cell repertoires in COVID-19. Germline CDR1 and CDR2: MRHNA and SNTAGT. Trimming left V 0 bases short and J 0 bases short, with 8 bases between. The CDR3 covers 16 residues. Sequenced by immunoSEQ multiplex PCR; TCRdb stores in-frame clones only, minus some. In the table there are about 330,000 clones, roughly 87% of which are singletons. The chain joins TRBV6-4 to TRBJ2-2; D call uncertain. The sequence was obtained from a young man with COVID-19, enrolled during active disease. The sequenced material came from peripheral blood. The CDR3 nucleotides are TGTGCCAGCAGTGACTCCGTGGTAGCGAACACCGGGGAGCTGTTTTTT. Encoded protein: CASSDSVVANTGELFF.